This T cell receptor beta chain was documented in a study of blood T cell repertoires in COVID-19. Study overall: Spain, Italy and the United States supplied samples that represented acute and convalescent COVID-19. PBMCs, B-cell-depleted T cells, or T cells were the source of the cDNA or gDNA that made up the material.

CDR1 and CDR2 (germline): SEHNR, FQNEAQ (reference sequence). The CDR3 sequence is 16 residues long. The V and J ends lost 1 base and 1 base respectively, with 10 bases between them. In the study's own analysis: Amplification with reference gene primers provided the estimates of nucleated cell counts. The table came from immunoSEQ multiplex PCR; TCRdb's copy has only in-frame clones and leaves some out. V, J and clone size are those of that table, while D and trimming were read from the DNA. The table records 90,000 to 150,000 clones, 75% to 90% of them present only once. The sample comprised peripheral blood. The gene calls are TRBV7-9 and TRBJ2-2, with D maybe TRBD1 (5 bases). This TCR was sampled from a human donor in a cohort sampled during active COVID-19. CDR3 bases: TGTGCCAGCAGCTTAGGTTCCGGACAGAACACCGGGGAGCTGTTTTTT. It is translated as CASSLGSGQNTGELFF. Looking up the rest from reference TRBV7-9 and TRBJ2-2 gives the full variable domain: DTGVSQNPRHKITKRGQNVTFRCDPISEHNRLYWYRQTLGQGPEFLTYFQNEAQLEKSRLLSDRFSAERPKGSFSTLEIQRTEQGDSAMYLCASSLGSGQNTGELFFGEGSRLTVL.